This T cell receptor (beta chain) originates from a study of cytomegalovirus exposure and HLA in healthy donors. The wider study: The roughly 110 validation repertoires matched the roughly 650 first-cohort repertoires in platform, a later analysis reported.

Generated by immunoSEQ multiplex PCR, the TCRdb table keeps only in-frame clones and is missing some. The sample comprises some 150,000 clones, 80% to 90% of which are singletons, and 9% rests with the top ten. Study-wide points: Per published reports, the classifier diagnosed cytomegalovirus status with high specificity and sensitivity.

Germline-derived CDR1 and CDR2 are SGHAT and FQDESV (reference sequence). V lost 0 bases and J lost 8, with 15 bases in between. CDR3 size: 15 residues. As concerns this clone: No antigen is known for it.

The source is a woman aged 18-35 years in good health and CMV-seropositive. The V gene is TRBV11-1, the J gene TRBJ2-3; D might be TRBD1 (5 bases). Sequencing was carried out using PBMCs. The CDR3 region has the DNA TGTGCCAGCAGCTTAGCAGTGGCGCAAGGGGTTACGCAGTATTTT. This sequence encodes CASSLAVAQGVTQYF.